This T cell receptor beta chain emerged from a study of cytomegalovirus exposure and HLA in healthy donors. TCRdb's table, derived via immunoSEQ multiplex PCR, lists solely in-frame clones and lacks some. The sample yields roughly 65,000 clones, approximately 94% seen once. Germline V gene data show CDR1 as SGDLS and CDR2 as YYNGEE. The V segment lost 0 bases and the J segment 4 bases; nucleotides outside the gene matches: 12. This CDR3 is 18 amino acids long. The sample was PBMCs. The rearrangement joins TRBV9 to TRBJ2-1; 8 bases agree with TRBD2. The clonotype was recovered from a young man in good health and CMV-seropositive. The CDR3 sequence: CASSVGIGSASGYNEQFF. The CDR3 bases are TGTGCCAGCAGCGTAGGGATCGGGTCGGCTAGCGGGTACAATGAGCAGTTCTTC.